This TCR beta chain was profiled in a study of OX40 agonist ivuxolimab in advanced cancers. Points from the study as a whole: Expanded clones belonging to CD8+ T cells outnumbered, on average, those of CD4+.

V lost 2 bases, J lost 2 bases, and 3 bases stayed unmatched. The length of the CDR3 is 15 residues. Germline V gene sequence: CDR1 LNHDA, CDR2 SQIVND (reference sequence). Clones were sequenced by immunoSEQ multiplex PCR, and TCRdb holds only the in-frame ones, with some missing. The data show 55,000 or so clones, more than 75% seen once. About this clone itself: The antigen is undetermined.

The chain combines TRBV19 with TRBJ1-5; 7 bases are shared with TRBD1. This receptor was obtained from an adult with an advanced solid tumor such as melanoma, head and neck, liver or kidney cancer. The starting material was CD4+ or CD8+ T cells sorted from blood, obtained in a trial of the OX40 agonist ivuxolimab. Here the CDR3 DNA reads TGTGCCAGTAGTATAAGACAGGGTCGCAATCAGCCCCAGCATTTT. Translated: CASSIRQGRNQPQHF.